The source of this T cell receptor (beta chain) is a study of shared clonotypes between healthy human individuals. Background on the study: CD8 memory received one plate per donor, CD8 naive two, CD4 memory three and CD4 naive three. Findings and caveats of the study: Non-shared clonotypes had lower generation probabilities than clonotypes shared by all four sorted-subset donors.

Positive CCR7 selection of CD45RO-negative cells yielded the naive CD8 cells, and terminally differentiated effector memory CD45RA+ cells were excluded. A word on this clone: Antigen unknown.

CDR3 size: 13 residues. With 3 bases removed from V and 3 bases from J, the gap between germline ends came to 8 bases. Germline CDR1 and CDR2: SNHLY and FYNNEI. This table comes from immunoSEQ multiplex PCR, and its TCRdb copy is limited to in-frame clones, with some not included. This sample has about 2.1 million clones; more than 85% occur once, and the top ten carry 1.7%. The TCR sequence derives from a man between 18 and 35 years old in good health. Some clones in this sample may be carry-over from other donors' samples. The rearrangement uses TRBV2 and TRBJ2-5; the D is unclear. The sequencing sample was made of naive CD8+ T cells from PBMCs. CDR3 sequence (DNA): TGTGCCAGCAGTGATGGTTTTAAAGAGACCCAGTACTTC. This gives the protein CASSDGFKETQYF.